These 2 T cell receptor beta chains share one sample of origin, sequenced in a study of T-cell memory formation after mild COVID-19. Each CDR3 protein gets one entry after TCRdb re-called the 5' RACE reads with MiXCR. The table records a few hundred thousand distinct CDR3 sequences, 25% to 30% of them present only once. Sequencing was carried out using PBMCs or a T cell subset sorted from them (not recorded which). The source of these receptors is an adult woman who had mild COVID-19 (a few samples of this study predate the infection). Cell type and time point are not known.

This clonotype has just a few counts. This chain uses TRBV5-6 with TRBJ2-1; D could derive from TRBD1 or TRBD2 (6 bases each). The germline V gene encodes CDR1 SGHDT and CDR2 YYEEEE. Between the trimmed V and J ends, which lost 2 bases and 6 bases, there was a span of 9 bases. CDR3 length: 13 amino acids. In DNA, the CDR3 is TGTGCCAGCAGCTTTGGAGGGGGCAATGAGCAGTTCTTC. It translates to CASSFGGGNEQFF.

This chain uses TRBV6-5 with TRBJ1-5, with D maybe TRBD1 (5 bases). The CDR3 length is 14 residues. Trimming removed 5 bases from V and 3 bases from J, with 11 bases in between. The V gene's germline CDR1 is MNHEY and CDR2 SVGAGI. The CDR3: CASSARGHNQPQHF. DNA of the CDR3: TGTGCCAGCAGTGCCCGGGGCCACAATCAGCCCCAGCATTTT.